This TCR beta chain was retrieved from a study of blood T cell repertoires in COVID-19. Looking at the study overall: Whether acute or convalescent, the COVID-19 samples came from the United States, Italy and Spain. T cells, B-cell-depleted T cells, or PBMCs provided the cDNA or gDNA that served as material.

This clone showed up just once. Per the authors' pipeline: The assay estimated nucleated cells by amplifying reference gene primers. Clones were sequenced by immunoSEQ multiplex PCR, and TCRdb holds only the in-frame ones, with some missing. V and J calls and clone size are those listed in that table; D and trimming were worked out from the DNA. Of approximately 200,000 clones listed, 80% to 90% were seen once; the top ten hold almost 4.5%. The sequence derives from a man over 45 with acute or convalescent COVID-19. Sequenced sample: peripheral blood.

This chain's CDR3 is CASTHGGAGNQPQHF. CDR3 nucleotides: TGTGCCAGCACTCACGGGGGGGCGGGCAATCAGCCCCAGCATTTT. The rearrangement links TRBV6-5 to TRBJ1-5; perhaps TRBD1 as D (6 bases). V was trimmed by 7 bases and J by 2 bases, leaving 15 bases between them. The length of the CDR3 is 15 residues. CDR1 MNHEY and CDR2 SVGAGI come from the germline V gene.